This T cell receptor beta chain was identified during a study of spatial heterogeneity in lung cancer. General study points: It was found that expanded intratumoral alpha and beta TCR counts tracked tumor mutation counts.

Time point given: sample taken at primary tumor resection. The sample holds a few counts of this clonotype. Its target is not known. A library made for alpha chains picked up this beta chain off target, so its size means little. The CDR3 runs 13 residues. V lost 2 bases, J lost 1 base, and 9 bases lay in between. The V gene's germline CDR1 is GTSNPN and CDR2 SVGIG (reference sequence). TCRdb ran MiXCR on the 5' RACE reads and lists one entry per CDR3 protein. The sample comprises fewer than 11,000 distinct CDR3 sequences, roughly 12% of which are singletons, and roughly a tenth rests with the top ten. Specimen: lung tumor tissue, collected at surgery. The clonotype originates from a male donor with early-stage non-small cell lung cancer. J is TRBJ2-7 and V is TRBV30; tentative D call: TRBD1 (6 bases). DNA for the CDR3: TGTGCCTGGAGTACAGGGTTATCCTACGAGCAGTACTTC. It specifies CAWSTGLSYEQYF.